This T cell receptor beta chain stems from a study of OX40 agonist ivuxolimab in advanced cancers. This CDR3 is 15 amino acids long. The J segment lost 10 bases and the V segment lost 5 bases, leaving 15 bases of the junction unmatched. Germline V gene data show CDR1 as MDHEN and CDR2 as SYDVKM. People who had autoimmune disease history or systemic immunosuppression were excluded. Some clones are missing from TCRdb's copy, which holds only in-frame ones; the method was immunoSEQ multiplex PCR. This sample has tens of thousands of clones, with 80% to 90% found just once. This chain uses TRBV28 with TRBJ2-3, with 7 bases aligning to TRBD1. Sequencing was performed on CD4+ or CD8+ T cells sorted from blood, taken in a trial of the OX40 agonist ivuxolimab. This clonotype originated in an adult with an advanced solid tumor such as melanoma, head and neck, liver or kidney cancer. The CDR3 sequence is CASSLRGGPIRAQYF. The CDR3 nucleotides are TGTGCCAGCAGTCTACGAGGGGGCCCCATACGTGCGCAGTATTTT.